This paragraph reports one T cell receptor beta chain. The table came from immunoSEQ multiplex PCR; TCRdb's copy has only in-frame clones and leaves some out. The sample lists 80,000 to 95,000 clones, roughly 95% seen once, with more than 0.35% in the top ten. The entry originates in a study of technical replicates of blood from several donors. Germline CDR1 reads MGHRA; CDR2 reads YSYEKL. CDR3 length: 17 residues. The V gene end was trimmed by 1 base and the J gene end by 2 bases; junction bases not matched to a gene: 8. The specimen sequenced was T cells isolated from PBMCs. The receptor comes from a human donor in good health. The chain recombines TRBV4-1 with TRBJ2-3, with 8 bases aligning to TRBD2. The CDR3 loop reads CASSQVLRREATDTQYF. CDR3 DNA sequence: TGCGCCAGCAGCCAAGTTCTAAGGCGGGAGGCCACAGATACGCAGTATTTT.